A selection of T cell receptor beta chains follows, all from one sample in a study of T cells after yellow fever vaccination. TCRdb re-called the 5' RACE reads with MiXCR, one entry per CDR3 protein. The top ten clones hold roughly a sixth of a sample with 250,000 to 350,000 distinct CDR3 sequences, around 6.8% of them seen once. The sample was PBMCs, taken roughly 46 days after the first yellow fever vaccination. These receptors came from a man in his late teens or twenties who received the YFV17D yellow fever vaccine. CDR3s include the opening cysteine and the closing phenylalanine or tryptophan. A D gene is named only where the DNA matches it firmly. Size is omitted from some rows. Given values are once, few, many or a class for expanded clones.

TRBD2,TRBV20-1,13,few,TRBJ2-3,CSAKSSGIDTQYF,TGCAGTGCTAAATCTAGCGGAATAGATACGCAGTATTTT
TRBD1,TRBV5-4,16,few,TRBJ1-2,CASSPTLDRVDYGYTF,TGTGCCAGCAGCCCCACATTGGACAGGGTCGATTATGGCTACACCTTC
TRBD1,TRBV20-1,16,many,TRBJ2-5,CSAPDRESALRETQYF,TGCAGTGCCCCCGACAGGGAATCGGCGTTAAGGGAGACCCAGTACTTC
TRBD1,TRBV12-3/TRBV12-4,16,few,TRBJ2-3,CASSFLGGQEIDTQYF,TGTGCCAGCAGTTTTTTAGGGGGACAGGAAATAGATACGCAGTATTTT
.,TRBV2,11,few,TRBJ2-2,CASKFTGELFF,TGTGCCAGCAAGTTTACCGGGGAGCTGTTTTTT
.,TRBV3-1,11,few,TRBJ1-1,CASSAQTGAFF,TGTGCCAGCAGCGCCCAAACAGGGGCTTTCTTT
.,TRBV5-1,14,many,TRBJ2-7,CASSWRPVSYEQYF,TGCGCCAGCAGCTGGAGACCCGTATCCTACGAGCAGTACTTC
.,TRBV9,15,.,TRBJ2-3,CASSVDGPNTDTQYF,TGTGCCAGCAGCGTAGACGGCCCGAACACAGATACGCAGTATTTT
TRBD1,TRBV5-1,15,.,TRBJ2-5,CASSSRDRGPETQYF,TGCGCCAGCAGCTCCCGGGACAGGGGGCCTGAGACCCAGTACTTC
TRBD2,TRBV12-3/TRBV12-4,15,many,TRBJ2-2,CASSKSGANTGELFF,TGTGCCAGCAGTAAGAGCGGGGCAAACACCGGGGAGCTGTTTTTT
.,TRBV27,17,.,TRBJ2-6,CARIVSADGSGANVLTF,TGTGCCAGGATTGTCTCGGCAGACGGTTCTGGGGCCAACGTCCTGACTTTC
.,TRBV4-1,14,few,TRBJ2-7,CASSQWGGPYEQYF,TGCGCCAGCAGCCAGTGGGGAGGACCGTACGAGCAGTACTTC
.,TRBV19,12,.,TRBJ1-1,CASKGRTTEAFF,TGTGCCAGTAAGGGCAGGACCACTGAAGCTTTCTTT
.,TRBV2,11,.,TRBJ1-5,CASRFGQPQHF,TGTGCCAGCAGGTTCGGTCAGCCCCAGCATTTT
.,TRBV7-6,16,many,TRBJ2-5,CASSLTGGRGKETQYF,TGTGCCAGCAGCTTAACGGGGGGCCGAGGGAAAGAGACCCAGTACTTC
.,TRBV9,14,few,TRBJ2-3,CASSVEGPSDTQYF,TGTGCCAGCAGCGTAGAGGGGCCGTCAGATACGCAGTATTTT
.,TRBV5-1,14,few,TRBJ2-2,CASSFNGGTGELFF,TGCGCCAGCAGCTTTAACGGGGGCACCGGGGAGCTGTTTTTT
TRBD1,TRBV6-5,17,.,TRBJ1-6,CASSLRQGVFRDSPLHF,TGTGCCAGCAGTTTACGACAGGGGGTGTTTCGTGATTCACCCCTCCACTTT
TRBD2,TRBV24-1,15,.,TRBJ2-3,CATSMSGTERDTQYF,TGTGCCACCAGTATGAGCGGGACGGAGAGAGATACGCAGTATTTT
TRBD1,TRBV7-3,17,few,TRBJ2-1,CASSLGLSGQGLNEQFF,TGTGCCAGCAGCTTAGGTTTATCGGGACAGGGTCTCAATGAGCAGTTCTTC
.,TRBV6-2/TRBV6-3,19,few,TRBJ2-3,CASSYDTILAEIGTDTQYF,TGTGCCAGCAGTTATGATACGATATTGGCAGAGATTGGCACAGATACGCAGTATTTT
.,TRBV5-1,16,many,TRBJ1-2,CASSLDRPAANYGYTF,TGCGCCAGCAGCTTGGATCGGCCAGCAGCTAACTATGGCTACACCTTC
.,TRBV20-1,15,.,TRBJ1-1,CSARDPWGEDTEAFF,TGCAGTGCTAGAGATCCTTGGGGAGAGGACACTGAAGCTTTCTTT
TRBD1,TRBV5-1,14,many,TRBJ2-5,CASSPRTGRETQYF,TGCGCCAGCAGCCCCAGGACAGGGCGAGAGACCCAGTACTTC
.,TRBV7-2,13,few,TRBJ1-6,CASSSIPRSPLHF,TGTGCCAGCAGCTCCATTCCCCGCTCACCCCTCCACTTT